Listed here is a single T cell receptor (beta chain). Germline V gene data show CDR1 as MNHEY and CDR2 as SMNVEV (reference sequence). V gave up 6 bases and J gave up 4 bases; unmatched junction bases: 15. The CDR3 has 17 residues. Random hexamers primed reverse transcription of about 0.45 to 1 ug RNA. MiXCR, applied by TCRdb to the immunoSEQ multiplex PCR reads, yields one record per CDR3 protein. The sample shows roughly 160,000 distinct CDR3 sequences, more than 95% of them seen only once. The data are from a study of CD8 T cells in Susac syndrome. Sample: CD4+ T cells from PBMCs. The chain links TRBV27 to TRBJ2-1; TRBD1 matches at 7 bases. The sequence derives from a human donor with Susac syndrome. The CDR3 DNA sequence: TGTGCCAGCAGCCCGCTGAAGGGACAGACTAAGTACAATGAGCAGTTCTTC. It translates to CASSPLKGQTKYNEQFF.